This record looks at one T cell receptor beta chain sequence and its context. Antigen specificity is unknown. Looked up from germline, CDR1 is SGHAT and CDR2 is FQDESV (reference sequence). V lost 4 bases, J lost 7 bases, and 5 bases stayed unmatched. The CDR3 covers 14 residues. The data derive from a study of OX40 agonist ivuxolimab in advanced cancers. Study background: Those enrolled were roughly 80% male, with a mean age of 60 years and ages from roughly 23 to 80.

Data came from immunoSEQ multiplex PCR; TCRdb stores just in-frame clones and leaves some out. Altogether 75,000 or so clones are present, roughly 84% being singletons, with the ten largest covering approximately 7.9%. General study points: Doses of 0.1 to 3.0 mg/kg were accompanied by clonal expansion of CD4+ and CD8+ blood T cells by week 6.

The sequence was obtained from an adult with an advanced solid tumor such as melanoma, head and neck, liver or kidney cancer. The V gene is TRBV11-1, the J gene TRBJ1-2, with 11 positions matching TRBD1. Sequences were derived from CD4+ or CD8+ T cells sorted from blood, sampled in a trial of the OX40 agonist ivuxolimab. CDR3 sequence reads: CASSWTGGTPGYTF. CDR3 coding DNA: TGTGCCAGCAGCTGGACAGGGGGCACTCCTGGCTACACCTTC.